This TCR beta chain was observed in a study of vaccination and CD4 T cells after COVID-19. This clonotype was recorded a few times. The antigen remains undetermined. Documented treatment: roughly 10-day PBMC culture with coronavirus spike peptide pools or control peptides (ViraFEST assay). The Oncomine TCR Beta short-read assay sequenced DNA from cultured CD4+ T cells. TCRdb used MiXCR to reprocess the PCR reads, holding one entry per CDR3 protein. The data contain around 9,200 distinct CDR3 sequences, 45% of them singletons. Between the trimmed V and J ends, which lost 6 bases and 3 bases, there was a span of 12 bases. The CDR3 is 14 amino acids. Germline V gene sequence: CDR1 MNHNS, CDR2 SASEGT.

The sequence was collected from a human donor who had recovered from COVID-19. The chain carries TRBV6-1 and TRBJ1-5; D is unresolved. The sequencing sample was made of CD4+ T cells from blood, cultured in vitro. Here the CDR3 reads CASRDPGINQPQHF. The CDR3 bases are TGTGCCAGCAGGGATCCGGGGATCAATCAGCCCCAGCATTTT.